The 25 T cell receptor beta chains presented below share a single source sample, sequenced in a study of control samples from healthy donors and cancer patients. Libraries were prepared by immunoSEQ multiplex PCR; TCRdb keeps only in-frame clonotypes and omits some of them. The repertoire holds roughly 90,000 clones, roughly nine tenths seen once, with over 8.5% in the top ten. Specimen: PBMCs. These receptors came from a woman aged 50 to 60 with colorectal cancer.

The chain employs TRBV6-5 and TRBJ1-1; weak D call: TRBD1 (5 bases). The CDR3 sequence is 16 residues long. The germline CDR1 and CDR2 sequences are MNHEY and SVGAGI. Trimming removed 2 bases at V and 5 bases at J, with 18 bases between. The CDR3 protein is CASSYPTGAGRTEAFF. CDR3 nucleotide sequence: TGTGCCAGCAGTTACCCGACCGGGGCAGGGCGGACTGAAGCTTTCTTT.

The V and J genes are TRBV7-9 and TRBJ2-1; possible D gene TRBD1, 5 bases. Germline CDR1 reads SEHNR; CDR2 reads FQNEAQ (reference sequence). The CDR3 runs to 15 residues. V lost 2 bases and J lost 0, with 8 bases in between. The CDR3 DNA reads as TGTGCCAGCAGCTTAAGGCAGGGCTCCTACAATGAGCAGTTCTTC. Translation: CASSLRQGSYNEQFF.

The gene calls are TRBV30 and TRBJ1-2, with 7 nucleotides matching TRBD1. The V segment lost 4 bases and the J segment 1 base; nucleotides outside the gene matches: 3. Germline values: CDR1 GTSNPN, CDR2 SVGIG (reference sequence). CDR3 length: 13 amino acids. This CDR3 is CAWTGQRNYGYTF. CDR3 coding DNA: TGTGCCTGGACGGGACAGCGTAACTATGGCTACACCTTC.

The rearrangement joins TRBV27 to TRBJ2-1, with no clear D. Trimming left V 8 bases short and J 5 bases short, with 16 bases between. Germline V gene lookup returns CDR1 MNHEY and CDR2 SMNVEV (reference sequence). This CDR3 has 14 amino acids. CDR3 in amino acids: CASRRRSDDNEQFF. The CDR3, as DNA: TGTGCCAGCCGGAGACGGTCTGATGACAATGAGCAGTTCTTC.

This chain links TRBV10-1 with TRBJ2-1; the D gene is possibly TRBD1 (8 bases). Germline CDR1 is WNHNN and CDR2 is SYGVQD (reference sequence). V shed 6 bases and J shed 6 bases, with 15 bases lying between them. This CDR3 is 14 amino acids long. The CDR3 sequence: CASRRTGRGNEQFF. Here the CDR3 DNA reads TGCGCCAGCAGGAGGACAGGGAGGGGCAATGAGCAGTTCTTC.

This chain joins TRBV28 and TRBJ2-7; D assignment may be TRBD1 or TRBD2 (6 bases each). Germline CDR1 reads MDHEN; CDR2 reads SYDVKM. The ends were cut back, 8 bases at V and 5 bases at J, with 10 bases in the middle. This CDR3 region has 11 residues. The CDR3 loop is CASQGRHEQYV. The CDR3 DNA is TGTGCCAGCCAGGGGAGGCACGAGCAGTACGTC.

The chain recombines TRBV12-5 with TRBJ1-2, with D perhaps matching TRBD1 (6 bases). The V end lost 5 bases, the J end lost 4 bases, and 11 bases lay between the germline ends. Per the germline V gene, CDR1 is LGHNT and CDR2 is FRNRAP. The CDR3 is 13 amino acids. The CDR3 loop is CASGHGQSYGYTF. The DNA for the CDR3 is TGTGCTAGTGGTCACGGACAGAGCTATGGCTACACCTTC.

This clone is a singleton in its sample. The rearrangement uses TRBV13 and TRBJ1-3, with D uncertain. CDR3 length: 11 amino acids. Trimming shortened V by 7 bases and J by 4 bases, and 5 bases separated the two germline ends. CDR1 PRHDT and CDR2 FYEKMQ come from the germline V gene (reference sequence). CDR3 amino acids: CASNGGNTIYF. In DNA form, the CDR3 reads TGTGCCAGCAACGGGGGAAACACCATATATTTT.

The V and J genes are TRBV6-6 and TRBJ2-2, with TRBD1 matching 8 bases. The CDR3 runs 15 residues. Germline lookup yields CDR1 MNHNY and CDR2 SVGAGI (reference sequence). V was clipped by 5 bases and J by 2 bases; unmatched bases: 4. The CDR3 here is CASSKTGANTGELFF. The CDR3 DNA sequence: TGTGCCAGCAGTAAGACAGGGGCCAACACCGGGGAGCTGTTTTTT.

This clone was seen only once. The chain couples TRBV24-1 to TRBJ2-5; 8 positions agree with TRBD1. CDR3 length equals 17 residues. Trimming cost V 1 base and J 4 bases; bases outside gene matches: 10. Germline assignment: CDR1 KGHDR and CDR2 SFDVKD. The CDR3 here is CATSDFRGSDRAETQYF. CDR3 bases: TGTGCCACCAGTGATTTTAGGGGGTCGGACAGGGCAGAGACCCAGTACTTC.

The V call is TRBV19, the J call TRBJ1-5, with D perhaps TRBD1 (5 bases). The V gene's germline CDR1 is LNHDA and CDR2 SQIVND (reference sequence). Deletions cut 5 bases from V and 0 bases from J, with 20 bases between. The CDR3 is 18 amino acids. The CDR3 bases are TGTGCCAGTAGTGGTGGCCTTCAAGGGGCTCATAGCAATCAGCCCCAGCATTTT. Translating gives CASSGGLQGAHSNQPQHF.

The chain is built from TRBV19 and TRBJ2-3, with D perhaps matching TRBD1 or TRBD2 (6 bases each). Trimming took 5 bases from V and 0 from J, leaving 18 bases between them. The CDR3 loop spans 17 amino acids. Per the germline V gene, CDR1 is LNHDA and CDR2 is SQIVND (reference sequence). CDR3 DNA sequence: TGTGCCAGTAGTGGGGGGACACTCATCTCTAGCACAGATACGCAGTATTTT. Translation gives CASSGGTLISSTDTQYF.

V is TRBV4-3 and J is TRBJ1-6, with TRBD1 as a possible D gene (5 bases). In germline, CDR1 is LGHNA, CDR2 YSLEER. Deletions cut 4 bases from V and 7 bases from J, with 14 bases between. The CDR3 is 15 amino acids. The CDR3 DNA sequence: TGCGCCAGCAGCCTAGCTTCGGGGGGAAATTCACCCCTCCACTTT. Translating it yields CASSLASGGNSPLHF.

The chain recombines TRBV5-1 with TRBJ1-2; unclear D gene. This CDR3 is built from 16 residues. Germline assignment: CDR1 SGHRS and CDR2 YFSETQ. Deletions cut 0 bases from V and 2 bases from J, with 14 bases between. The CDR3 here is CASSLAGGHLNYGYTF. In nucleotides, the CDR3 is TGCGCCAGCAGCTTGGCAGGCGGGCACCTCAACTATGGCTACACCTTC.

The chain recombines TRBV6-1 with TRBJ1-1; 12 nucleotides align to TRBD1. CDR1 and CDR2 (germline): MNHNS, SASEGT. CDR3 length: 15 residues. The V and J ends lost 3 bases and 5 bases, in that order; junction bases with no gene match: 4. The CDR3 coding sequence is TGTGCCAGCAGTGACCGGGACAGGGGGCTTACTGAAGCTTTCTTT. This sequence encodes CASSDRDRGLTEAFF.

The CDR3 loop is CASSPGQGWTEAFF. CDR3 nucleotide sequence: TGTGCCAGCAGCCCGGGACAGGGGTGGACTGAAGCTTTCTTT. V usage is TRBV7-2 and J usage is TRBJ1-1, with TRBD1 identical over 10 bases. V was clipped by 5 bases and J by 5 bases; unmatched bases: 5. From germline, CDR1 is SGHTA and CDR2 FQGNSA. This CDR3 has 14 amino acids.

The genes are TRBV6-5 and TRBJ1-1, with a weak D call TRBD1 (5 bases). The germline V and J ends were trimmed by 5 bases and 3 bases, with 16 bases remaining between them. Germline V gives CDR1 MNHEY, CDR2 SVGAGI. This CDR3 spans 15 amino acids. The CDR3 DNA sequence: TGTGCCAGCAGTAGAGGGTCGGGCAGGGACACTGAAGCTTTCTTT. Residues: CASSRGSGRDTEAFF.

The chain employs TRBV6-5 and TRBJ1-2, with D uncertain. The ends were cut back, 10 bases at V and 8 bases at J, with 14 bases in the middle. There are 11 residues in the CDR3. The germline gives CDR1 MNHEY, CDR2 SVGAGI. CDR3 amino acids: CAIFGSPGYTF. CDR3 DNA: TGTGCCATCTTTGGCTCTCCAGGCTACACCTTC.

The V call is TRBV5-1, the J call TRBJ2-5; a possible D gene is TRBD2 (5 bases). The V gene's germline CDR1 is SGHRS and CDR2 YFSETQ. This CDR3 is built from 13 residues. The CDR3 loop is CAQRTGNRETQYF. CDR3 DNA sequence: TGCGCACAAAGGACGGGGAATAGGGAGACCCAGTACTTC.

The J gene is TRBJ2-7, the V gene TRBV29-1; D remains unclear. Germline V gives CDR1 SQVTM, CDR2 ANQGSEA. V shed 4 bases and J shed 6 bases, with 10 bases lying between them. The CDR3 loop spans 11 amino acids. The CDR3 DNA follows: TGCAGCGTTGTGAAGGGTGGCGAGCAGTACGTC. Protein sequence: CSVVKGGEQYV.

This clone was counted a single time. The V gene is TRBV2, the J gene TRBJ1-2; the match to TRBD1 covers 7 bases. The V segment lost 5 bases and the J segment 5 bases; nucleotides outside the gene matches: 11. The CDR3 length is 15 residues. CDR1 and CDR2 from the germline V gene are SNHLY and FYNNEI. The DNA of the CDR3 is TGTGCCAGCAGTCCAGACAGGGAAATAGGGTATGGCTACACCTTC. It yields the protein CASSPDREIGYGYTF.

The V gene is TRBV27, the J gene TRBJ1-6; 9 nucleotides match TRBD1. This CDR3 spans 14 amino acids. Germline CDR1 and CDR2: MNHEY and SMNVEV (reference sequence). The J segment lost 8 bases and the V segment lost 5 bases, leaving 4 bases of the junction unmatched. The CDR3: CASSIGQGYSPLHF. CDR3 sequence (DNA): TGTGCCAGCAGTATAGGACAGGGGTATTCACCCCTCCACTTT.

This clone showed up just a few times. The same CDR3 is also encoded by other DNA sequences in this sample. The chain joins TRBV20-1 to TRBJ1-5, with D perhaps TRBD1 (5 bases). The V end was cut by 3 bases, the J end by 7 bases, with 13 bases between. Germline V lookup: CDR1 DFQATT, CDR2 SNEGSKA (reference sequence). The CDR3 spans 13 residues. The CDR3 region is CSASRGGGQPQHF. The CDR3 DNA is TGCAGTGCTAGTCGGGGGGGTGGGCAGCCCCAGCATTTT.

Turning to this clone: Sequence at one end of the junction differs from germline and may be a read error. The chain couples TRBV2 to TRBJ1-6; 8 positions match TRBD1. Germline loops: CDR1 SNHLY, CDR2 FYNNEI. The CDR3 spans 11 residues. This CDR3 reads CASSAGQGLYF. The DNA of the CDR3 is TGTGCCAGCAGCGCAGGACAGGGTCTATACTTT.

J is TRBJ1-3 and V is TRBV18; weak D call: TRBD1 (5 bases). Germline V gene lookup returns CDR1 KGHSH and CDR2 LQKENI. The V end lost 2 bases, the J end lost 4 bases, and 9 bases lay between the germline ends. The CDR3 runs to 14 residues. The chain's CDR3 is CASSPSRTGNTIYF. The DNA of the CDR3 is TGTGCCAGCTCACCAAGCAGGACAGGAAACACCATATATTTT.